The clone carrying this TCR beta chain was seen a few times. Antigen unknown. A junction end diverges from the germline sequence, so it may reflect a read error. This sample was included in a study of blood T cells in healthy people across ages. Study-level points and caveats: Strong correlation linked observed beta diversity and percent naive T cells. The donors' CMV status was not determined, possibly confounding changes in expanded clonotypes.

A second PCR of roughly 7 to 11 cycles used a sample-barcoded 5' primer and a J-beta primer mix. Per sample, CDR3-containing paired-end reads numbered at least 2.5 million. TCRdb re-analysed the 5' RACE reads in MiXCR, keeping a single row per CDR3 protein. Of 540,000 or so distinct CDR3 sequences listed, about 24% are singletons. Germline loops: CDR1 SGHAT, CDR2 FQNNGV. The CDR3 contains 14 residues. The data also belong to a second study, concerning T cells of mothers and their children.

This TCR derives from a boy aged 10-17 years in good health. V usage is TRBV11-2 and J usage is TRBJ2-2; 8 positions agree with TRBD2. The sample consisted of blood. The CDR3 region is CASSSGGNTGELLF. Written as DNA, the CDR3 is TGTGCCAGCAGCTCGGGGGGGAACACCGGGGAGCTGCTTTTT.